These T cell receptor beta chains were read from a single sample in a study of cytomegalovirus exposure and HLA in healthy donors. Data came from immunoSEQ multiplex PCR; TCRdb stores just in-frame clones and leaves some out. This table lists more than 100,000 clones. Source material: PBMCs. The receptors were sampled from a man aged 40-55 years in good health and CMV-seronegative. Each CDR3 is given with its conserved first and last residue. The order of the fields is V gene, J gene, CDR3 protein.

TRBV19	TRBJ2-2	CASSPDRNTGELFF
TRBV29-1	TRBJ1-2	CSARTGDYGYTF
TRBV9	TRBJ1-2	CASSVTGDYGYTF
TRBV9	TRBJ2-3	CASSGGSGSGDTQYF
TRBV7-2	TRBJ2-3	CASSLKGLASDTQYF
TRBV7-2	TRBJ1-5	CASSLRQGSNQPQHF
TRBV19	TRBJ2-3	CASSRGLARFPDTQYF
TRBV4-3	TRBJ1-2	CASSQDYEGYTF
TRBV29-1	TRBJ2-1	CSVGRSGGALGNEQFF
TRBV28	TRBJ2-7	CASSRKTSSYEQYF
TRBV4-1	-	CASSAGTDLYEQYF
TRBV9	TRBJ2-3	CASSARTGITDTQYF
TRBV6-9	TRBJ1-1	CASSYKTWGGNTEAFF
TRBV7-9	TRBJ2-6	CASSLGTGSGGANVLTF
TRBV19	TRBJ2-3	CASSRDRERNTQYF
TRBV11-2	TRBJ2-7	CASSLAQYGVYEQYF
TRBV19	TRBJ2-5	CASSIMGPETQYF
TRBV7-9	TRBJ2-2	CASSPTSGRLEELFF
TRBV30	TRBJ1-6	CASGGAMYNSPLHF
TRBV19	TRBJ1-1	CASSVRQGNPEAFF
TRBV5-3	TRBJ1-3	CAREEEGGPGNTIYF
TRBV5-1	TRBJ1-4	CASSFGTGHNEKLFF
TRBV5-1	TRBJ1-4	CASSQDSTNEKLFF
TRBV27	TRBJ2-6	CASSLTRAGANVLTF
TRBV28	TRBJ2-1	CASSRTGSNEQFF
TRBV5-5	TRBJ2-5	CASSSRGSETQYF
TRBV9	TRBJ2-2	CASSGTGGPGELFF
TRBV6-4	TRBJ2-2	CASSPTGPGELFF
TRBV11-2	TRBJ2-5	CASSKQETQYF
TRBV6-5	TRBJ2-3	CASSYNQGDTQYF
TRBV10-2	TRBJ2-7	CASSDRGDYEQYF
TRBV5-1	TRBJ2-2	CASSLPDSYTGELFF
TRBV19	TRBJ1-1	CASQGNMNTEAFF
TRBV11-2	TRBJ2-7	CASSLLARDYEQYF
TRBV19	TRBJ2-3	CASSIDWAGTSGRARADTQYF
TRBV9	TRBJ2-3	CASSVETLLTDTQYF
TRBV7-9	TRBJ2-1	CASRRGQRELDEQFF
TRBV9	TRBJ2-5	CASSAGTLKETQYF
TRBV6-1	TRBJ2-2	CASSEPGLATGELFF
TRBV14	TRBJ1-5	CASSRGGVSNQPQHF
TRBV18	TRBJ1-5	CASSPIQGGSQPQHF
TRBV11-2	TRBJ2-3	CASSPSYSTDTQYF